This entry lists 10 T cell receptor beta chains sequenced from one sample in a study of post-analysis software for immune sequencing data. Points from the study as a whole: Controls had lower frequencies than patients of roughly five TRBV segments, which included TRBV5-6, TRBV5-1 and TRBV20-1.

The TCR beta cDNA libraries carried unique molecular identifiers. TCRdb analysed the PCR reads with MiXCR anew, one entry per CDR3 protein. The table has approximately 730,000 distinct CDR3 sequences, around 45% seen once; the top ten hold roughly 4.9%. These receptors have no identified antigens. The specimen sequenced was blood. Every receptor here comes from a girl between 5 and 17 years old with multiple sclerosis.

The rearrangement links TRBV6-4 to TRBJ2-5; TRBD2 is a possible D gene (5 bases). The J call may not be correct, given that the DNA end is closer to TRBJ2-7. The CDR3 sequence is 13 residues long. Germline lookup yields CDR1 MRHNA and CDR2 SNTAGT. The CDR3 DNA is TGTGCCAGCAGCCGGGAAGACGGCTACGAGCAGTACTTC. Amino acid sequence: CASSREDGYEQYF.

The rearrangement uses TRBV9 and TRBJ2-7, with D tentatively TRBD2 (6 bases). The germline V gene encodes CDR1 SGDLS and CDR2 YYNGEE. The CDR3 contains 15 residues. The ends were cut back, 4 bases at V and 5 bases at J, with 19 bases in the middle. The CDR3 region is CASSISGSRPDEQYF. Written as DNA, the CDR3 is TGTGCCAGCAGCATCAGCGGGTCCCGGCCAGACGAGCAGTACTTC.

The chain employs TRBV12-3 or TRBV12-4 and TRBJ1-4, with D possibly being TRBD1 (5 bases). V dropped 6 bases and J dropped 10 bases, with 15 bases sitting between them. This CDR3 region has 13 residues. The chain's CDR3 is CASRARRGGKLFF. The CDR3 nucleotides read TGTGCCAGCAGGGCCCGGAGGGGTGGAAAACTGTTTTTT.

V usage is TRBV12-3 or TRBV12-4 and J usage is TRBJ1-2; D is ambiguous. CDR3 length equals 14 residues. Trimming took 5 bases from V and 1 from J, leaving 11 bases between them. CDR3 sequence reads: CASSGPGSNYGYTF. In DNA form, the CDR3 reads TGTGCCAGCAGTGGCCCCGGGAGTAACTATGGCTACACCTTC.

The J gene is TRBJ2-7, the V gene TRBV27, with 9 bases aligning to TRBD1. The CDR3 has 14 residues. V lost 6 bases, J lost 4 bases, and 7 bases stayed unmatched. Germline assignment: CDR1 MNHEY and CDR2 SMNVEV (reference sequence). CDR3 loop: CASRAQGAKYEQYF. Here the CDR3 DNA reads TGTGCCAGCAGAGCACAGGGGGCTAAATACGAGCAGTACTTC.

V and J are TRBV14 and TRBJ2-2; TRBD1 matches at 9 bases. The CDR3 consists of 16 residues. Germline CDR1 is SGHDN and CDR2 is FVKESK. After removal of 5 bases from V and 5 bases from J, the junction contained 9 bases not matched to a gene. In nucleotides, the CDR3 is TGTGCCAGCAGCGCTCCGGGACAGGGAATAACCGGGGAGCTGTTTTTT. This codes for CASSAPGQGITGELFF.

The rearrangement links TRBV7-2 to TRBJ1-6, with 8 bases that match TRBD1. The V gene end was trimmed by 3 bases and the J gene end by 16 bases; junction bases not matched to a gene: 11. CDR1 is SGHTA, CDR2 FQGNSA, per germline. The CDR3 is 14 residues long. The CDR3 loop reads CASSLGQAGPTLHF. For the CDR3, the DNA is TGTGCCAGCAGCTTGGGACAGGCGGGACCGACTCTCCACTTT.

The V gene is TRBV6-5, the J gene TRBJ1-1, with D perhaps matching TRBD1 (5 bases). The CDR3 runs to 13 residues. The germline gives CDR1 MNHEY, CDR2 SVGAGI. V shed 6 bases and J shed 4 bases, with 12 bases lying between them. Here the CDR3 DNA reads TGTGCCAGCAGCCAATACAGGTTCACTGAAGCTTTCTTT. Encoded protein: CASSQYRFTEAFF.

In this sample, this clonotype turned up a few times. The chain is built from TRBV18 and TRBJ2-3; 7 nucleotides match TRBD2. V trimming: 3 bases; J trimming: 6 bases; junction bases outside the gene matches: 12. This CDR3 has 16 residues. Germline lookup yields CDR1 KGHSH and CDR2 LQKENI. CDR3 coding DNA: TGTGCCAGCTCACCCCAACAGACTAGCTCGGGGGATACGCAGTATTTT. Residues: CASSPQQTSSGDTQYF.

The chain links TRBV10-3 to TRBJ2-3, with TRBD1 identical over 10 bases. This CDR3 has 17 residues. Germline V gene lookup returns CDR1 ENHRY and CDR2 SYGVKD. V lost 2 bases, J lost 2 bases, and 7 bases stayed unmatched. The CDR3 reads CAISERDRGSPTDTQYF. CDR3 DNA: TGTGCCATCAGTGAGAGGGACAGGGGCAGTCCCACAGATACGCAGTATTTT.